Given below is one T cell receptor beta chain in context. Its antigen is unknown. The sample belongs to a study of identifying expanded T cells in peripheral blood. Study outcomes and limitations: Differentially abundant clones: around 1.2 between replicates, 15 to 17 at approximately 14 days, 19 at four. Clone count variance between roughly 2-week samples rose with total template count.

Germline-derived CDR1 and CDR2 are SGDLS and YYNGEE. V lost 1 base and J lost 6; bases outside the gene matches: 4. The CDR3 totals 14 residues. Healthy donors had no documented immune events, such as infections, while sampled. Clones were sequenced by immunoSEQ multiplex PCR, and TCRdb holds only the in-frame ones, with some missing. This sample carries about 74,000 clones, about 83% of them seen once, and the ten largest clones take more than 15%. The chain links TRBV9 to TRBJ2-3; TRBD1 aligns across 8 bases. The sequence was obtained from a person between 18 and 75 years old in good health. The material sequenced was blood. The CDR3 loop reads CASSVQGAADTQYF. The CDR3 nucleotides read TGTGCCAGCAGCGTACAGGGGGCAGCGGATACGCAGTATTTT.